These 30 T cell receptor beta chains came from one sample sequenced in a study of blood T cell repertoires in COVID-19. TCRdb's table, derived via immunoSEQ multiplex PCR, lists solely in-frame clones and lacks some. The sample holds around 230,000 clones, roughly 83% seen once. Specimen: peripheral blood. These receptors were obtained from a woman aged 70-85 years with active or convalescent COVID-19.

J is TRBJ2-7 and V is TRBV28; 8 bases are a match to TRBD2. Germline assignment: CDR1 MDHEN and CDR2 SYDVKM. V shed 9 bases and J 2 bases; nucleotides not matched to a gene: 9. The CDR3 consists of 14 residues. The CDR3 DNA is TGTGCCAGTTATTCCGGGACTAGACCCTACGAGCAGTACTTC. It codes for CASYSGTRPYEQYF.

The chain joins TRBV5-1 to TRBJ2-3; 7 bases line up with TRBD1. CDR1 SGHRS and CDR2 YFSETQ come from the germline V gene. The CDR3 sequence is 13 residues long. V dropped 4 bases and J dropped 6; count of bases not matched to a gene: 5. The CDR3 loop is CASSPARGDTQYF. The CDR3 bases are TGCGCCAGCAGCCCGGCCAGGGGGGATACGCAGTATTTT.

This clone has more than one count but fewer than ten. The chain combines TRBV5-4 with TRBJ2-1, with D possibly TRBD1 on 8 matching bases. The CDR3 sequence is 18 residues long. The germline gives CDR1 SGHNT, CDR2 YYREEE (reference sequence). V shed 4 bases and J shed 9 bases, with 29 bases lying between them. CDR3 DNA sequence: TGTGCCAGCAGCCCGGGCAGGGGGCTAGGCGGCCCGGGGGGTGAGCAGTTCTTC. This gives the protein CASSPGRGLGGPGGEQFF.

V gene TRBV6-6 combines with J gene TRBJ2-3, with 7 nucleotides matching TRBD1. CDR3 length equals 12 residues. V shed 6 bases and J 10 bases; nucleotides not matched to a gene: 7. Germline loops: CDR1 MNHNY, CDR2 SVGAGI (reference sequence). The CDR3 coding sequence is TGTGCCAGCAGCCGGGACAGAGAGGCGCAGTATTTT. This codes for CASSRDREAQYF.

This chain's CDR3 is CASSVATTGGNNEQFF. The CDR3, as DNA: TGTGCCAGCAGCGTAGCTACGACAGGGGGGAACAATGAGCAGTTCTTC. This chain links TRBV9 with TRBJ2-1; TRBD1 matches 9 bases. The V gene end was trimmed by 0 bases and the J gene end by 5 bases; junction bases not matched to a gene: 6. The CDR3 is made up of 16 amino acids. Germline lookup yields CDR1 SGDLS and CDR2 YYNGEE.

The chain couples TRBV13 to TRBJ1-2; possibly TRBD1 for D (6 bases). This CDR3 is 13 amino acids long. Germline CDR1 is PRHDT and CDR2 is FYEKMQ (reference sequence). Trimming took 0 bases from V and 4 from J, leaving 6 bases between them. CDR3 bases: TGTGCCAGCAGCTTAGGACAGGGCTATGGCTACACCTTC. It translates to CASSLGQGYGYTF.

The V call is TRBV2, the J call TRBJ2-4; D possibly corresponds to TRBD2 (5 bases). This CDR3 has 12 residues. The V gene lost 8 bases and the J gene lost 7 bases, with 12 bases spanning the gap. Germline V lookup: CDR1 SNHLY, CDR2 FYNNEI. The CDR3 nucleotides are TGTGCCAGCTACGGGCCGGGGAACATTCAGTACTTC. Protein: CASYGPGNIQYF.

The rearrangement joins TRBV4-1 to TRBJ1-6, with a tentative D call TRBD1 (6 bases). The ends were cut back, 0 bases at V and 7 bases at J, with 16 bases in the middle. Per germline, CDR1 MGHRA and CDR2 YSYEKL. The CDR3 totals 17 residues. CDR3 nucleotides: TGCGCCAGCAGCCAAGAAGGCGGGGGGCGCCGGAATTCACCCCTCCACTTT. Amino acid sequence: CASSQEGGGRRNSPLHF.

This rearrangement joins TRBV2 to TRBJ1-1; D gene unclear. This CDR3 is built from 15 residues. V was cut by 4 bases and J by 4 bases, with 16 bases left in between. Germline V lookup: CDR1 SNHLY, CDR2 FYNNEI. CDR3 sequence (DNA): TGTGCCAGCAGTGTTCGCCCGGAGGAAAGCACTGAAGCTTTCTTT. Protein: CASSVRPEESTEAFF. Full variable domain (outside the CDR3, taken from reference TRBV2 and TRBJ1-1): EPEVTQTPSHQVTQMGQEVILRCVPISNHLYFYWYRQILGQKVEFLVSFYNNEISEKSEIFDDQFSVERPDGSNFTLKIRSTKLEDSAMYFCASSVRPEESTEAFFGQGTRLTVV.

This clone was seen once. The chain employs TRBV6-1 and TRBJ2-3; unclear D gene. CDR1 and CDR2 from the germline V gene are MNHNS and SASEGT. The CDR3 is 15 amino acids. V lost 0 bases, J lost 3 bases, and 10 bases lay in between. The chain's CDR3 is CASSEAPFRTDTQYF. The CDR3 DNA is TGTGCCAGCAGTGAAGCCCCATTTAGAACAGATACGCAGTATTTT.

J is TRBJ2-1 and V is TRBV5-1, with 10 bases fitting TRBD2. CDR3 length: 15 amino acids. Germline V CDR1 and CDR2: SGHRS, YFSETQ. V lost 4 bases to trimming and J lost 4 bases; unmatched junction nucleotides: 5. CDR3 bases: TGCGCCAGCAGCCCCCGAGCGGGGGGGTACAATGAGCAGTTCTTC. This encodes CASSPRAGGYNEQFF.

CDR3 residues: CASSPANRETEAFF. The CDR3 coding sequence is TGTGCCAGCTCACCCGCTAACAGGGAGACTGAAGCTTTCTTT. V is TRBV18 and J is TRBJ1-1, with D possibly matching TRBD1 (6 bases). CDR1 and CDR2 from the germline V gene are KGHSH and LQKENI. The V and J ends lost 3 bases and 5 bases respectively, with 13 bases between them. The CDR3 covers 14 residues.

The chain combines TRBV27 with TRBJ1-3; 9 nucleotides line up with TRBD1. With 5 bases clipped from V and 3 bases from J, the junction kept 5 bases outside the gene matches. The germline V gene encodes CDR1 MNHEY and CDR2 SMNVEV (reference sequence). This CDR3 contains 15 residues. CDR3 residues: CASSPRQGVGNTIYF. The CDR3 coding sequence is TGTGCCAGCAGTCCCCGACAGGGGGTTGGAAACACCATATATTTT.

The chain links TRBV4-1 to TRBJ2-7; D may be TRBD1 (5 bases). Looked up from germline, CDR1 is MGHRA and CDR2 is YSYEKL. Trimming removed 5 bases at V and 5 bases at J, with 13 bases between. This CDR3 has 13 amino acids. In nucleotides, the CDR3 is TGCGCCAGCAGCGCATATCAGGGAAACGAGCAGTACTTC. Protein product: CASSAYQGNEQYF.

V and J are TRBV3-1 (or the pseudogene TRBV3-2) and TRBJ2-7, with TRBD2 identical over 13 bases. With 6 bases clipped from V and 6 bases from J, the junction kept 5 bases outside the gene matches. Germline CDR1 and CDR2: LGHDT and YNNKEL (reference sequence). This CDR3 is 14 amino acids long. The CDR3 loop reads CASSSGTSGIEQYF. The DNA for the CDR3 is TGTGCCAGCAGTTCCGGGACTAGCGGGATCGAGCAGTACTTC.

Turning to this clone: The sample holds other DNA sequences that translate to the same CDR3. The chain combines TRBV2 with TRBJ1-2; 7 positions match TRBD1. V lost 6 bases, J lost 4 bases, and 5 bases stayed unmatched. The CDR3 contains 13 residues. Germline CDR1 and CDR2: SNHLY and FYNNEI. The CDR3 DNA follows: TGTGCCAGCAGCGTTGACAGGGTCTATGGCTACACCTTC. Translated, it gives CASSVDRVYGYTF. The full variable domain, completed using reference TRBV2 and TRBJ1-2, is EPEVTQTPSHQVTQMGQEVILRCVPISNHLYFYWYRQILGQKVEFLVSFYNNEISEKSEIFDDQFSVERPDGSNFTLKIRSTKLEDSAMYFCASSVDRVYGYTFGSGTRLTVV.

V gene TRBV4-1 combines with J gene TRBJ1-1; 7 bases map to TRBD1. Germline V gene lookup returns CDR1 MGHRA and CDR2 YSYEKL. With 1 base clipped from V and 6 bases from J, the junction kept 8 bases outside the gene matches. The CDR3 contains 15 residues. CDR3 DNA: TGCGCCAGCAGCCAAGCCGGGACAGCCTCTTCTGAAGCTTTCTTT. Protein: CASSQAGTASSEAFF.

This chain links TRBV28 with TRBJ2-3, with TRBD1 as a possible D gene (6 bases). The CDR3 runs to 13 residues. Trimming left V 7 bases short and J 1 base short, with 9 bases between. Germline assignment: CDR1 MDHEN and CDR2 SYDVKM. CDR3 sequence reads: CASIGGGTDTQYF. CDR3 sequence (DNA): TGTGCCAGCATAGGGGGAGGCACAGATACGCAGTATTTT.

The chain couples TRBV5-1 to TRBJ2-3, with D tentatively TRBD1 (6 bases). CDR3 length: 16 residues. The ends were cut back, 6 bases at V and 4 bases at J, with 21 bases in the middle. CDR1 and CDR2 from the germline V gene are SGHRS and YFSETQ. The CDR3 region is CASTQQVRGPADTQYF. The CDR3 coding sequence is TGCGCCAGCACCCAGCAGGTCAGGGGTCCGGCAGATACGCAGTATTTT.

In its sample, this clone was seen a few times. CDR3 protein: CASSGGLPGLDYEQYF. For the CDR3, the DNA is TGTGCCAGCTCCGGGGGACTACCCGGTCTAGATTACGAGCAGTACTTC. V is TRBV18 and J is TRBJ2-7; 7 bases align to TRBD2. This CDR3 contains 16 residues. The trim removed 6 bases at V and 4 bases at J, leaving 15 bases unmatched. Germline V gene lookup returns CDR1 KGHSH and CDR2 LQKENI. Full variable domain (rest looked up from reference TRBV18 and TRBJ2-7): NAGVMQNPRHLVRRRGQEARLRCSPMKGHSHVYWYRQLPEEGLKFMVYLQKENIIDESGMPKERFSAEFPKEGPSILRIQQVVRGDSAAYFCASSGGLPGLDYEQYFGPGTRLTVT.

This chain joins TRBV7-7 and TRBJ2-2, with D maybe TRBD1 (7 bases). CDR1 and CDR2 from the germline V gene are SSHAT and FNYEAQ (reference sequence). V lost 1 base, J lost 3 bases, and 12 bases lay in between. The CDR3 has 16 amino acids. The CDR3 region has the DNA TGTGCCAGCAGCTTAGGGCAGGGGGGCCACACCGGGGAGCTGTTTTTT. Translation: CASSLGQGGHTGELFF. The variable domain in full, completed from reference TRBV7-7 and TRBJ2-2, reads GAGVSQSPRYKVTKRGQDVTLRCDPISSHATLYWYQQALGQGPEFLTYFNYEAQPDKSGLPSDRFSAERPEGSISTLTIQRTEQRDSAMYRCASSLGQGGHTGELFFGEGSRLTVL.

This chain uses TRBV9 with TRBJ1-2; TRBD1 is a possible D gene (6 bases). Trimming removed 0 bases at V and 8 bases at J, with 20 bases between. Germline V gives CDR1 SGDLS, CDR2 YYNGEE. The CDR3 loop spans 16 amino acids. The CDR3 protein is CASSVDGSGGGEGYTF. In DNA form, the CDR3 reads TGTGCCAGCAGCGTAGACGGGTCGGGGGGCGGGGAAGGCTACACCTTC.

The chain uses TRBV13 and TRBJ2-4; 7 nucleotides line up with TRBD2. After removal of 5 bases from V and 1 base from J, the junction contained 8 bases not matched to a gene. This CDR3 is built from 16 residues. CDR1 is PRHDT, CDR2 FYEKMQ, per germline (reference sequence). The CDR3 reads CASSGEGRVAKNIQYF. The DNA for the CDR3 is TGTGCCAGCAGCGGGGAGGGGAGAGTGGCCAAAAACATTCAGTACTTC.

The chain joins TRBV10-3 to TRBJ2-2; no reliable D call. CDR1 ENHRY and CDR2 SYGVKD come from the germline V gene. V lost 3 bases and J 2 bases, leaving 10 bases between the germline ends. The CDR3 covers 15 residues. This chain's CDR3 is CAISEVATNTGELFF. DNA for the CDR3: TGTGCCATCAGTGAAGTAGCTACTAACACCGGGGAGCTGTTTTTT.

This chain connects TRBV2 to TRBJ1-1; the D gene is possibly TRBD1 (6 bases). V dropped 6 bases and J dropped 5 bases, with 16 bases sitting between them. The CDR3 covers 14 residues. The germline V gene encodes CDR1 SNHLY and CDR2 FYNNEI. DNA of the CDR3: TGTGCCAGCAGGGGGTCCAGGGGTTTTACTGAAGCTTTCTTT. Its protein is CASRGSRGFTEAFF.

This chain connects TRBV2 to TRBJ2-7, with TRBD2 matching 8 bases. V lost 1 base to trimming and J lost 0 bases; unmatched junction nucleotides: 8. Germline CDR1 is SNHLY and CDR2 is FYNNEI. The CDR3 consists of 17 residues. The CDR3 DNA follows: TGTGCCAGCAGTGAAGATGGAGCGGGGGCCTCCTCCTACGAGCAGTACTTC. Its protein product is CASSEDGAGASSYEQYF.

J is TRBJ2-2 and V is TRBV11-2; 7 bases are shared with TRBD2. The junction had 5 bases not matched to a gene; V was cut back by 3 bases and J by 7 bases. CDR1 and CDR2 from the germline V gene are SGHAT and FQNNGV. This CDR3 comprises 14 residues. The DNA for the CDR3 is TGTGCCAGCAGCTTTGCGGGGGAAATCGGGGAGCTGTTTTTT. This encodes CASSFAGEIGELFF.

The chain is built from TRBV7-9 and TRBJ2-1; TRBD2 matches at 7 bases. In germline, CDR1 is SEHNR, CDR2 FQNEAQ (reference sequence). The junction had 2 bases not matched to a gene; V was cut back by 2 bases and J by 10 bases. The CDR3 has 12 amino acids. The CDR3 sequence: CASSLHGREQFF. The CDR3 coding sequence is TGTGCCAGCAGCTTACACGGGAGGGAGCAGTTCTTC.

V is TRBV12-3 or TRBV12-4 and J is TRBJ1-2, with unresolved D. Trimming stripped 5 bases from V and 5 bases from J, with 12 bases between. The CDR3 spans 13 residues. CDR3: CASSRPGGYGYTF. DNA of the CDR3: TGTGCCAGCAGTCGACCTGGAGGATATGGCTACACCTTC.

The gene calls are TRBV3-1 (or the pseudogene TRBV3-2) and TRBJ2-3; D might be TRBD2 (6 bases). Germline lookup yields CDR1 LGHDT and CDR2 YNNKEL (reference sequence). Trimming left V 0 bases short and J 1 base short, with 17 bases between. This CDR3 spans 18 amino acids. Here the CDR3 DNA reads TGTGCCAGCAGCCAAGATCTCAGTCCGGGGGATGGCACAGATACGCAGTATTTT. It is translated as CASSQDLSPGDGTDTQYF.